This TCR beta chain was sequenced in a study of cytomegalovirus exposure and HLA in healthy donors (dated by TCRdb to 2016 to 2017). Describing the broader study: In an earlier analysis of under 600 of the donors, about 270 Gb of sequence data and 100 million or so unique TCR beta sequences from roughly 180 million T cells were reported. About 320 gigabases of sequencing data and roughly 90 million unique TCR sequences were included in an early release covering roughly 600 HLA-typed donors. Of the approximately 400 genotyped donors, around 81% fell in the genetic ancestry cluster associated with self-reported Caucasian donors. The study aimed to test whether cataloging public T cell receptors could reveal signatures of past pathogen exposure. Using immunosequencing, the study profiled T cell repertoires from some 670 subjects and related those repertoires to cytomegalovirus serostatus. Along with the roughly 670-subject first cohort, a separate validation cohort of around 110 different subjects was used. To predict cytomegalovirus infection status, the study brought together high-throughput TCR immunosequencing, statistical association of individual TCRs with disease status, and machine learning. A later analysis re-examined previously published TCR beta repertoires from more than 550 donors and added high-resolution HLA genotyping to investigate patterns of TCR occurrence. In the later analysis, no new phenotypic data were used to find candidate immune exposures; instead, reliance was placed on TCR beta sequences and their occurrence across donors. An earlier analysis of roughly 580 of the donors used high-throughput TCR beta sequencing to judge whether each TCR beta V gene segment behaved as functional or pseudogenic. Donor age, sex, ethnicity and CMV serostatus were compiled together with the repertoire data. In a later genetic analysis, genome-wide SNP genotypes for about 60% of the 666 donors were used, and that subset was treated as a discovery cohort. All discovery cohort repertoires had been generated on a single sequencing platform. Class I and class II HLA loci were covered by the typing at four-digit resolution. Typing coverage differed by locus: A, B, C, DRB1 and DQB1 were typed in roughly 620-630 donors, DQA1 in 522, DPA1 in around 580, and DPB1 in just under 490. Four to six DR-DQ haplotypes were handled as single units for association and clustering because linkage in the cohort was strong. On average, about 200,000 unique TCR beta nucleotide sequences were sequenced per donor among several hundred genotyped donors of the cohort, with 15% to 20% of those sequences being non-productive. Study-wide findings and limitations: Some IMGT-functional V segments, including TRBV6-2 and TRBV6-3, could not be told apart with the 87-base-pair reads, so those segments were excluded. In a later analysis, the rate of TCR association differed among HLA loci, with DRB1 alleles having the most associated TCRs and HLA-C alleles having the fewest. The sequencing pipeline was judged likely to have produced a cluster of highly shared sequence variants as a technical artifact. In a later genetic analysis, a missense DCLRE1C variant was associated with V-gene and J-gene trimming of TCR beta chains, and the association was replicated in an independent cohort. In a later analysis, HLA-associated TCR beta chains showed more clonal expansion and lower generation probabilities than non-associated chains that were equally common. According to a later analysis, most CMV-associated TCR beta chains appeared to be HLA-restricted, and the HLA associations seemed to be driven largely by CMV exposure. In an earlier analysis of about 600 of the donors, most TCR beta V segments appeared in productive rearrangements about 90% or about 30% of the time, broadly matching IMGT annotations. Strong co-occurrence of HLA alleles, especially DR and DQ, made assigning TCR associations to individual alleles difficult. Across donors, most TCR sequences were observed very rarely, whereas some public TCRs were present in many individuals. The authors suggested that the approach could potentially be extended to other disease states and immunological phenotypes. Linkage disequilibrium might explain the correlated functional status among segregating V segments, but an unknown experimental factor could not be ruled out. The study gave a list of 150 to 200 TCR beta chains associated with cytomegalovirus. The only immune exposure information available for the cohort was CMV serostatus. A few of the identified cytomegalovirus-associated TCR beta chains were confirmed in vitro to be specific for cytomegalovirus antigens. A later genetic analysis reported fewer N-insertions in productive TCRs among donors in an Asian-associated ancestry cluster than the roughly 620-donor mean. This cohort had only TCR beta chains sequenced, and the lack of alpha or paired-chain data limited which features could be detected. In a later analysis, several top co-occurrence clusters were reported to appear linked to parvovirus B19, influenza, CMV and Epstein-Barr virus. Cytomegalovirus status was reported to be diagnosed by the classifier with high specificity and sensitivity in both the original and validation cohorts. A further reported finding was that TCR beta sequences accurately predicted the HLA-A and HLA-B alleles for most subjects in the first cohort. Specific HLA alleles were associated with roughly 16,000 TCR beta sequences at a false discovery rate of 0.05 in a later analysis. Sequencing depth was assumed to be roughly uniform across donors in the presence/absence analyses, though that assumption may not hold. About 17 rarely observed V segments, including chromosome 9 orphons, were excluded from the earlier analysis of about 600 of the donors because counts were too low. HLA typing was unavailable for some donors at each locus, so association tests used only the typed subset.

On this clone itself: There is no known antigen for this receptor. No quality values exist for individual bases; no much larger clone is one base distant.

The germline V gene yields ENHRY for CDR1 and SYGVKD for CDR2. At the junction V is shortened by 2 bases and J by 3 bases; bases outside the gene matches: 5. From cysteine to phenylalanine, the CDR3 is 15 amino acids long. Only the CDR3 DNA stays, 45 bases, in frame from base 1. Libraries came from the immunoSEQ multiplex PCR assay. For the multiplex PCR, a mixture combining 60 forward primers for TCR Vbeta segments and 13 reverse primers for TCR Jbeta segments was used. Amplification of the CDR3 region of rearranged TCR beta genes was performed with a multiplex PCR assay on genomic DNA. The amplified TCR beta libraries were sequenced on the Illumina HiSeq System as 87-base-pair reads. Per the source publication's procedure: A later analysis counted about 80 million unique TCR beta chains across the 700 or so repertoires, and 9.5 million to 11 million of these chains were shared by at least two donors. A nearest-neighbor algorithm error-corrected the raw reads and collapsed the reads into unique sequences, merging closely related sequences to remove PCR and sequencing errors. Alignment of CDR3 sequences to IMGT reference sequences was used to assign V, D and J gene segments. For a sequence to be retained, a match of at least six nucleotides to both a V gene segment and a J gene segment was required. Rearrangements were classified as productive when the CDR3 lacked stop codons and remained in frame with V and J, and all other rearrangements were classified as non-productive. CDR3 was defined by IMGT convention, running from the second conserved V-encoded cysteine to the conserved J-encoded phenylalanine. The earlier analysis of more than 450 of the donors excluded sequences that lacked an unambiguous match to a single V gene segment. In an earlier analysis of approximately 610 of the donors, V segments were called functional above 56.7% productive rearrangements and were called segregating when the between-donor standard deviation exceeded 5%. A statistical classification framework was developed to diagnose cytomegalovirus status using the catalog of TCR beta chain sequences. In a later analysis, V and J genes were assigned by comparing TCR nucleotide sequences against IMGT/GENE-DB human TR gene sequences. A later analysis assigned CDR3 sequences and most-parsimonious VDJ recombination scenarios with the TCRdist pipeline. In a later analysis, each TCR beta chain was defined by its CDR3 amino acid sequence together with its V-gene family, and reads lacking a unique V-gene family were excluded. A later analysis removed 592 highly shared, low-generation-probability nucleotide sequences to deal with suspected cross-contamination and a sequencing artifact. A later analysis calculated a clonal expansion index for each public chain from normalized within-repertoire ranks of inferred template counts. Generation probabilities in a later analysis came from a VDJ recombination model fitted to out-of-frame rearrangements, and those results were checked against IGoR. A later analysis scored TCR-TCR, TCR-HLA and TCR-CMV co-occurrence with hypergeometric tests, applying a repertoire-size bias correction to TCR pairs. In a later analysis, false discovery rates were estimated by permuting HLA or CMV assignments 20 times. A later analysis grouped co-occurring TCRs with DBSCAN, adding TCRdist sequence similarity when clustering within HLA-allele-positive subsets. Repertoires with fewer than 30,000 or more than 120,000 public chains, plus five repertoires with anomalous nucleotide sharing, were excluded from co-occurrence clustering. TCRdb took over this immuneACCESS table, retaining in-frame rearrangements with V and J assigned. Such tables are incomplete; in checked studies, under half of the missing clones stem from an unresolved V gene, and the remainder is unexplained. The D gene and trimming were derived from the DNA, and the V and J assignments and clone size from that table. The sample table contains more than 90,000 clones; only one count was recorded for 70% of them. Roughly 8.7% of the sample goes to the ten largest clones.

The cohort consisted of 650 to 700 healthy bone marrow donors. Cohort members were all nominally healthy when sampled, although unrecorded immune exposures were likely present. The donor tested CMV seropositive, placing the donor among the 250 to 350 seropositive members of the cohort. A peripheral blood sample was provided by each donor, and peripheral blood mononuclear cells were used for TCR beta sequencing. Genomic DNA extraction from the blood cell samples was performed with the Qiagen DNeasy Blood Extraction Kit. This TCR was sampled from a man aged 25 to 45 in good health and CMV-seropositive. Sequencing input: PBMCs. The sequence is built from TRBV10-3 and TRBJ1-2, and TRBD1 matches 8 of the central bases. The CDR3 protein sequence reads: CAISEVSTGDYGYTF. Read as DNA, the sequence is TGTGCCATCAGTGAGGTGTCGACAGGGGACTATGGCTACACCTTC.